This passage covers 25 T cell receptor beta chains from one sample sequenced in a study of response to subunit inactivated influenza vaccine. MiXCR, run by TCRdb on the RT-PCR reads, gives a single entry per CDR3 protein. The table includes approximately 570,000 distinct CDR3 sequences, about 7.6% detected once. The sequenced sample was PBMCs from blood, obtained around 25 months after vaccination. These receptor sequences come from a man between 45 and 75 years old who received an inactivated influenza vaccine.

Ten or more counts support this clonotype. The J gene is TRBJ1-5, the V gene TRBV20-1; the D gene is possibly TRBD1 (6 bases). Germline loops: CDR1 DFQATT, CDR2 SNEGSKA (reference sequence). The CDR3 is 13 amino acids. V was shortened by 5 bases and J by 3 bases, with 11 bases between the two germline ends. The CDR3 DNA is TGCAGTGCTGAGGACAGCCTCAATCAGCCCCAGCATTTT. Its protein product is CSAEDSLNQPQHF.

The V and J genes are TRBV30 and TRBJ2-6, with D unresolved. The V gene's germline CDR1 is GTSNPN and CDR2 SVGIG (reference sequence). V lost 2 bases and J 4 bases, leaving 6 bases between the germline ends. The CDR3 runs 13 residues. The CDR3 sequence is CAWSRGGANVLTF. CDR3 nucleotides: TGTGCCTGGAGTCGTGGCGGGGCCAACGTCCTGACTTTC.

V is TRBV12-3 or TRBV12-4 and J is TRBJ2-1, with D tentatively TRBD2 (7 bases). This CDR3 region has 14 residues. The V end was cut by 6 bases, the J end by 9 bases, with 18 bases between. CDR3 protein: CASRPGGRGAEQFF. Written as DNA, the CDR3 is TGTGCCAGCAGACCCGGGGGGCGGGGAGCTGAGCAGTTCTTC.

This clonotype showed up many times. The rearrangement uses TRBV7-2 and TRBJ2-5; 7 bases fit TRBD1. The ends lost 5 bases at V and 7 bases at J; junction bases unmatched: 7. Per germline, CDR1 SGHTA and CDR2 FQGNSA. CDR3 size: 13 residues. The CDR3, as DNA: TGTGCCAGCAGCCCAGGGGGACCTGCGACCCAGTACTTC. Amino acid sequence: CASSPGGPATQYF.

In its sample, this clonotype was seen a few times. The chain joins TRBV11-2 to TRBJ2-5; tentative D call: TRBD1 (5 bases). Germline assignment: CDR1 SGHAT and CDR2 FQNNGV. The germline V and J ends were trimmed by 5 bases and 5 bases, with 12 bases remaining between them. This CDR3 has 13 residues. The DNA of the CDR3 is TGTGCCAGCAGCCCCGGACACGCGGAGACCCAGTACTTC. It yields the protein CASSPGHAETQYF.

The chain is built from TRBV20-1 and TRBJ2-2; TRBD1 or TRBD2 may be the D gene (6 bases each). Deletions cut 1 base from V and 7 bases from J, with 10 bases between. Germline CDR1 reads DFQATT; CDR2 reads SNEGSKA (reference sequence). The CDR3 contains 13 residues. The CDR3 loop reads CSARVRGGGELFF. CDR3 bases: TGCAGTGCTAGAGTCAGGGGAGGCGGGGAGCTGTTTTTT.

The table lists this clonotype with many counts. The genes are TRBV7-9 and TRBJ1-1; D unclear. This CDR3 comprises 14 residues. Per the germline V gene, CDR1 is SEHNR and CDR2 is FQNEAQ (reference sequence). V dropped 6 bases and J dropped 3 bases, with 14 bases sitting between them. The CDR3 DNA is TGTGCCAGCAGAGACGGCGGTTTTGACACTGAAGCTTTCTTT. This codes for CASRDGGFDTEAFF.

There are a few counts of this clonotype. This chain joins TRBV12-3 or TRBV12-4 and TRBJ2-5, with TRBD2 matching over 7 bases. Losses at the gene ends were 7 bases for V and 4 bases for J; bases not matched to a gene: 12. The CDR3 consists of 15 residues. The CDR3 loop is CASTPGGTTGETQYF. CDR3 nucleotide sequence: TGTGCCAGCACCCCGGGGGGTACAACAGGAGAGACCCAGTACTTC.

V usage is TRBV6-2 or TRBV6-3 and J usage is TRBJ1-2; TRBD1 might be the D (5 bases). The V gene's germline CDR1 is MNHEY and CDR2 SVGEGT. The CDR3 runs to 14 residues. V was clipped by 6 bases and J by 8 bases, with 19 bases between them. CDR3 in DNA: TGTGCCAGCAGCCAAGGGGACGGTGCAGGAGGCTACACCTTC. This codes for CASSQGDGAGGYTF.

A few counts support this clonotype. CDR3 DNA: TGTGCCAGCAGCAGCCAGGGAAGCGGGAGTTTCTATGAGCAGTTCTTC. Its translation is CASSSQGSGSFYEQFF. V usage is TRBV5-5 and J usage is TRBJ2-1, with 8 bases matching TRBD2. With 4 bases clipped from V and 8 bases from J, the junction kept 14 bases outside the gene matches. The CDR3 loop spans 16 amino acids. CDR1 and CDR2 (germline): SGHKS, YYEKEE (reference sequence).

This clonotype was found a few times. The V gene is TRBV7-9, the J gene TRBJ1-4; D might be TRBD1 (5 bases). Germline CDR1 reads SEHNR; CDR2 reads FQNEAQ (reference sequence). The CDR3 loop spans 14 amino acids. Trimming stripped 4 bases from V and 8 bases from J, with 14 bases between. The CDR3 DNA follows: TGTGCCAGCAGCTCCGGGGGTGGGCGCGAAAAACTGTTTTTT. It translates to CASSSGGGREKLFF.

V and J are TRBV15 and TRBJ2-2; D gene unclear. The CDR3 is made up of 15 amino acids. Germline values: CDR1 LNHNV, CDR2 YYDKDF (reference sequence). V lost 1 base to trimming and J lost 6 bases, with 12 bases between them. This chain's CDR3 is CATSRGGNVAGELFF. CDR3 coding DNA: TGTGCCACCAGCAGAGGGGGAAATGTCGCCGGGGAGCTGTTTTTT.

In this sample, this clonotype turned up many times. This chain links TRBV28 with TRBJ1-3; the D is unclear. This CDR3 region has 13 residues. Germline loops: CDR1 MDHEN, CDR2 SYDVKM. Trimming cost V 4 bases and J 5 bases, with 9 bases left between them. The CDR3 DNA reads as TGTGCCAGCAGTTCAGCAGCGAGAAACACCATATATTTT. Translated, it gives CASSSAARNTIYF.

This clonotype was observed a few times. The chain couples TRBV7-9 to TRBJ2-4; the match to TRBD1 covers 7 bases. Losses at the gene ends were 5 bases for V and 1 base for J; bases not matched to a gene: 5. The germline CDR1 and CDR2 sequences are SEHNR and FQNEAQ (reference sequence). The CDR3 totals 15 residues. DNA of the CDR3: TGTGCCAGCAGCGTCGTGACAGGGGCCAAAAACATTCAGTACTTC. Protein sequence: CASSVVTGAKNIQYF.

This clonotype was counted only a few times. The J gene is TRBJ2-7, the V gene TRBV27; 8 bases map to TRBD2. This CDR3 spans 15 amino acids. Unmatched junction bases numbered 6, after V lost 3 bases and J lost 2 bases. From germline, CDR1 is MNHEY and CDR2 SMNVEV (reference sequence). CDR3 sequence (DNA): TGTGCCAGCAGTTTTAGTCGGGAGGGAACCTACGAGCAGTACTTC. Translated: CASSFSREGTYEQYF.

This sequence joins TRBV12-5 and TRBJ2-6; 12 nucleotides agree with TRBD1. V trimming: 4 bases; J trimming: 4 bases; junction bases outside the gene matches: 11. The length of the CDR3 is 19 residues. Germline values: CDR1 LGHNT, CDR2 FRNRAP. DNA for the CDR3: TGTGCTAGTGGTTACTTATCGGGACAGGGGGCGCTGGGGGCCAACGTCCTGACTTTC. Translating it yields CASGYLSGQGALGANVLTF.

This clonotype was observed a few times. The chain links TRBV20-1 to TRBJ2-1; D is unclear. V was shortened by 5 bases and J by 3 bases, with 11 bases between the two germline ends. The CDR3 contains 13 residues. CDR1 is DFQATT, CDR2 SNEGSKA, per germline (reference sequence). The CDR3 spells CSARQFNYNEQFF. The CDR3 nucleotides read TGCAGTGCTCGTCAGTTTAACTACAATGAGCAGTTCTTC.

J is TRBJ2-3 and V is TRBV5-6; D is unclear. This CDR3 has 14 amino acids. Trimming left V 4 bases short and J 2 bases short, with 11 bases between. Germline CDR1 and CDR2: SGHDT and YYEEEE. CDR3 DNA: TGTGCCAGCAGCATTAGATCTTTCACAGATACGCAGTATTTT. Protein: CASSIRSFTDTQYF. The entire variable domain, with the rest obtained from reference TRBV5-6 and TRBJ2-3, is as follows: DAGVTQSPTHLIKTRGQQVTLRCSPKSGHDTVSWYQQALGQGPQFIFQYYEEEERQRGNFPDRFSGHQFPNYSSELNVNALLLGDSALYLCASSIRSFTDTQYFGPGTRLTVL.

The rearrangement uses TRBV2 and TRBJ2-7; D is unresolved. The V gene lost 5 bases and the J gene lost 0 bases, with 20 bases spanning the gap. The CDR3 is 17 residues long. The germline gives CDR1 SNHLY, CDR2 FYNNEI. The CDR3 protein is CASSTTSGPKSSYEQYF. The CDR3, as DNA: TGTGCCAGCAGTACGACTTCTGGACCCAAAAGCTCCTACGAGCAGTACTTC.

The V and J genes are TRBV6-5 and TRBJ1-1; 7 nucleotides agree with TRBD1. The V gene end was trimmed by 2 bases and the J gene end by 0 bases; junction bases not matched to a gene: 9. The CDR3 is 17 amino acids. Germline loops: CDR1 MNHEY, CDR2 SVGAGI. CDR3 sequence: CASSYPVDREVNTEAFF. The CDR3 region has the DNA TGTGCCAGCAGTTACCCAGTCGACAGGGAGGTGAACACTGAAGCTTTCTTT.

This chain links TRBV20-1 with TRBJ2-1; 12 nucleotides match TRBD2. Looked up from germline, CDR1 is DFQATT and CDR2 is SNEGSKA (reference sequence). This CDR3 is built from 16 residues. The trim removed 3 bases at V and 5 bases at J, leaving 8 bases unmatched. CDR3 sequence (DNA): TGCAGTGCTAGGACTAGCGGGAGCCTGGCAGACAATGAGCAGTTCTTC. Translating it yields CSARTSGSLADNEQFF.

This clonotype was counted ten times or more. V usage is TRBV29-1 and J usage is TRBJ2-1; D uncertain. Germline CDR1 and CDR2: SQVTM and ANQGSEA. The CDR3 length is 14 residues. V was clipped by 0 bases and J by 9 bases, with 15 bases between them. CDR3 sequence: CSVEDLGGTGEQFF. The CDR3 DNA sequence: TGCAGCGTTGAAGACCTAGGTGGAACCGGTGAGCAGTTCTTC.

This clonotype was picked up a small number of times. At one end the junction does not follow the germline gene, possibly because of a read error. The CDR3 DNA reads TGTGCCAGCAGTGGTCCGGGACTAGCGGGGGGTACACGCCGATTC. Its translation: CASSGPGLAGGTRRF. The genes are TRBV25-1 and TRBJ2-1, with 15 bases that match TRBD2. CDR3 length equals 15 residues. CDR1 is MGHDK, CDR2 SYGVNS, per germline.

J is TRBJ1-6 and V is TRBV12-3 or TRBV12-4, with D maybe TRBD1 (6 bases). The CDR3 loop spans 15 amino acids. V lost 7 bases, J lost 7 bases, and 17 bases lay in between. The CDR3 DNA follows: TGTGCCAGCACCTTACAGGGTACAGGGAATTCACCCCTCCACTTT. It translates to CASTLQGTGNSPLHF.

The table lists this clonotype with many counts. The V gene is TRBV7-6, the J gene TRBJ2-7, with TRBD1 matching 7 bases. CDR1 and CDR2 from the germline V gene are SGHVS and FNYEAQ. The ends lost 5 bases at V and 5 bases at J; junction bases unmatched: 9. The CDR3 is 14 residues long. The CDR3 sequence is CASSPSTGDHEQYF. The DNA of the CDR3 is TGTGCCAGCAGCCCCTCCACAGGGGACCACGAGCAGTACTTC.